This T cell receptor (beta chain) stems from a study of shared clonotypes between healthy human individuals. From germline, CDR1 is SGHTA and CDR2 FQGNSA. V was cut by 2 bases and J by 5 bases, with 6 bases left in between. The length of the CDR3 is 13 residues. Profiling relied on immunoSEQ multiplex PCR, and the TCRdb table lists in-frame clones only, not all of them. The repertoire holds 2,500,000 or so clones, with around 90% as singletons. The clonotype originates from a man aged 18 to 29 in good health. Some clones in this sample may be carry-over from other donors' samples. The rearrangement links TRBV7-2 to TRBJ1-4, with D unclear. Material for sequencing was naive CD4+ T cells from PBMCs. Subset meaning: CD45RA+ positively selected. CDR3 region: CASSLPLNEKLFF. The CDR3 DNA reads as TGTGCCAGCAGCTTACCCCTAAATGAAAAACTGTTTTTT.